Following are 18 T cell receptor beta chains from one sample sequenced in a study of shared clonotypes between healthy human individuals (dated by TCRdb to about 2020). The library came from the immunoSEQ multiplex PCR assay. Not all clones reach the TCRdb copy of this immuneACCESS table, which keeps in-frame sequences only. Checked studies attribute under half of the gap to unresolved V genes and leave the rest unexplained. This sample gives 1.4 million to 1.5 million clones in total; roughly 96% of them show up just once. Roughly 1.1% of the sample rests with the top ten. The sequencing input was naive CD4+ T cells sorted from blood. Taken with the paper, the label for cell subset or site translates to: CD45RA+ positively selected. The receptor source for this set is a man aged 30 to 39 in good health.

CDR3 protein: CSVDAGVLNTQYF. DNA of the CDR3: TGCAGCGTTGATGCGGGAGTTTTAAATACGCAGTATTTT. The chain carries TRBV29-1 and TRBJ2-3; 7 bases map to TRBD2. Germline V CDR1 and CDR2: SQVTM, ANQGSEA. This CDR3 is 13 amino acids long. The trim removed 3 bases at V and 7 bases at J, leaving 7 bases unmatched.

The CDR3 coding sequence is TGTGCCAGCAGTACGATAGGGGAGGGCCGTGATACGCAGTATTTT. Residues: CASSTIGEGRDTQYF. V is TRBV6-6 and J is TRBJ2-3; 7 positions agree with TRBD2. The CDR3 covers 15 residues. J was trimmed by 6 bases and V by 5 bases; bases with no gene match: 11. CDR1 MNHNY and CDR2 SVGAGI come from the germline V gene (reference sequence).

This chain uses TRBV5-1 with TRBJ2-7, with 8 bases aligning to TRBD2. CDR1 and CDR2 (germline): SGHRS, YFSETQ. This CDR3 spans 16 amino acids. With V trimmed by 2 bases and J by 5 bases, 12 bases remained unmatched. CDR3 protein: CASSFGAGGTSHEQYF. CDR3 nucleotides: TGCGCCAGCAGCTTCGGGGCGGGAGGTACTTCTCACGAGCAGTACTTC.

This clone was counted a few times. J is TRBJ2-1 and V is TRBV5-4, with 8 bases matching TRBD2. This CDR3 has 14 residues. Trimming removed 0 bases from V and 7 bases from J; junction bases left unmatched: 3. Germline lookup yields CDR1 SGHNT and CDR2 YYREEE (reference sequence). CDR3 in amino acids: CASSLEGGRNEQFF. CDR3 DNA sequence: TGTGCCAGCAGCTTGGAGGGCGGGAGGAATGAGCAGTTCTTC.

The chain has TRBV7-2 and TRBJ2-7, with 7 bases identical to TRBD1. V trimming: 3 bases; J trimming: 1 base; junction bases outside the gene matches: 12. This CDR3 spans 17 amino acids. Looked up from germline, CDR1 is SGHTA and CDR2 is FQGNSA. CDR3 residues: CASSLTWSSQGSYEQYF. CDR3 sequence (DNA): TGTGCCAGCAGCTTGACCTGGAGCTCACAGGGGTCCTACGAGCAGTACTTC. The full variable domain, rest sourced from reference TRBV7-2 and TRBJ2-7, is GAGVSQSPSNKVTEKGKDVELRCDPISGHTALYWYRQSLGQGLEFLIYFQGNSAPDKSGLPSDRFSAERTGGSVSTLTIQRTQQEDSAVYLCASSLTWSSQGSYEQYFGPGTRLTVT.

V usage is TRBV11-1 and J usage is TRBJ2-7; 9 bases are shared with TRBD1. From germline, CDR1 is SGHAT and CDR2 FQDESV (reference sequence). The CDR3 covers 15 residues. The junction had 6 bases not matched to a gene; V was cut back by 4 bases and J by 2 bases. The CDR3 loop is CASSSSDRGTYEQYF. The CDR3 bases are TGTGCCAGCAGCTCCTCGGACAGGGGTACCTACGAGCAGTACTTC.

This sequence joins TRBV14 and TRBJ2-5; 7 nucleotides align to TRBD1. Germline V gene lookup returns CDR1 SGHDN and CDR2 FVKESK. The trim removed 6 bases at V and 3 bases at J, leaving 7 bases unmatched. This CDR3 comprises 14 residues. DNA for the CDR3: TGTGCCAGCAGTCTTCGGGACAGAAAAGAGACCCAGTACTTC. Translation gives CASSLRDRKETQYF.

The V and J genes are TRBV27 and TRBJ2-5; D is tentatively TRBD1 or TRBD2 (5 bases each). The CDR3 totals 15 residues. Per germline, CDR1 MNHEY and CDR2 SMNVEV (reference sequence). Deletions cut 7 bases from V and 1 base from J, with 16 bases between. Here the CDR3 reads CASTPRGSTQETQYF. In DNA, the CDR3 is TGTGCCAGCACCCCTCGGGGCAGCACCCAAGAGACCCAGTACTTC.

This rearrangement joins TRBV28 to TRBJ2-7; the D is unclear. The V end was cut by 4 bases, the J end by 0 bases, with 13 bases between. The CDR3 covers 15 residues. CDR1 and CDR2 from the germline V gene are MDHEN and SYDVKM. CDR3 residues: CASSYPSAASYEQYF. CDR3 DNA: TGTGCCAGCAGTTACCCGTCGGCGGCCTCCTACGAGCAGTACTTC.

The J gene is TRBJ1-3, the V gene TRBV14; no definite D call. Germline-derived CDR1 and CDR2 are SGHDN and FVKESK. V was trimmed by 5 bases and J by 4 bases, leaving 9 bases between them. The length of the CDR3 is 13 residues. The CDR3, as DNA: TGTGCCAGCAGCGGGAGCGGCGGAAACACCATATATTTT. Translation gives CASSGSGGNTIYF.

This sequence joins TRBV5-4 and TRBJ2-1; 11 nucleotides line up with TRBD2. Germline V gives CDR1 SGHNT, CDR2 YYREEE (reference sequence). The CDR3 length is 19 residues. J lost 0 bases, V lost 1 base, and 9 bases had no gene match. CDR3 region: CASSLKTSGSWYSYNEQFF. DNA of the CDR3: TGTGCCAGCAGCTTGAAAACTAGCGGGAGTTGGTACTCCTACAATGAGCAGTTCTTC. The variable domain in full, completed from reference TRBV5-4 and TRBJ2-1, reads ETGVTQSPTHLIKTRGQQVTLRCSSQSGHNTVSWYQQALGQGPQFIFQYYREEENGRGNFPPRFSGLQFPNYSSELNVNALELDDSALYLCASSLKTSGSWYSYNEQFFGPGTRLTVL.

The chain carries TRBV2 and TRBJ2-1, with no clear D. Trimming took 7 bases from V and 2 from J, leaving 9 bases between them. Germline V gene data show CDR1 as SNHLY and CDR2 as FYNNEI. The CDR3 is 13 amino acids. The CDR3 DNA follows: TGTGCCAGCACGATACCTCCCTACAATGAGCAGTTCTTC. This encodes CASTIPPYNEQFF.

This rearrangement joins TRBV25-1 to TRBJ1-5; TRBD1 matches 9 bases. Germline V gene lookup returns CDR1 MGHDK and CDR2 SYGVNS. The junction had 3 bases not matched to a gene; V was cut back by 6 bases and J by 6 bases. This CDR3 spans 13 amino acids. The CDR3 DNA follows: TGTGCCAGCAGCGGGACAGGGTCTCAGCCCCAGCATTTT. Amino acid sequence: CASSGTGSQPQHF.

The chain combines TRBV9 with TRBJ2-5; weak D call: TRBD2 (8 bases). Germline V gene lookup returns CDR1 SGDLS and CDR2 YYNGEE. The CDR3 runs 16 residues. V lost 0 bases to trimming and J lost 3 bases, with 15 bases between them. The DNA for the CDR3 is TGTGCCAGCAGCGTAGCGGGGGGGACAGTCAAAGAGACCCAGTACTTC. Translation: CASSVAGGTVKETQYF.

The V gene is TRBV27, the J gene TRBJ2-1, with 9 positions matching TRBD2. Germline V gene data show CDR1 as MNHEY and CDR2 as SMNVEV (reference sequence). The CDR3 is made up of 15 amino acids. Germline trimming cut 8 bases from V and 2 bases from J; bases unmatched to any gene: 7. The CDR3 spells CASAAGGNPYNEQFF. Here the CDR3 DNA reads TGTGCCAGCGCGGCGGGGGGGAACCCCTACAATGAGCAGTTCTTC.

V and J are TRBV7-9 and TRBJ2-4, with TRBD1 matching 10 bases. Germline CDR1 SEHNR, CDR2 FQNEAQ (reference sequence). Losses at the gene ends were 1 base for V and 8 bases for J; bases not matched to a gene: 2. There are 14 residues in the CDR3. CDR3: CASSLGQGAHIQYF. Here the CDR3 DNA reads TGTGCCAGCAGCTTAGGACAGGGGGCACACATTCAGTACTTC.

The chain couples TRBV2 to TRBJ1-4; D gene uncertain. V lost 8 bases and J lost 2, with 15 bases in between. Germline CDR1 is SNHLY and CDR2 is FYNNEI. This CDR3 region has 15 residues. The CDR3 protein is CASETPGGTNEKLFF. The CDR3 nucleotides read TGTGCCAGCGAGACTCCGGGAGGGACTAATGAAAAACTGTTTTTT.

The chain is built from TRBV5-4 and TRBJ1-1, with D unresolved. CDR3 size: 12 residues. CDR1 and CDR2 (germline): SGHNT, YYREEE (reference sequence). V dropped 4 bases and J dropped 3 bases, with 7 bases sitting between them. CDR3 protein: CASSARDTEAFF. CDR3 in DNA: TGTGCCAGCAGCGCGAGAGACACTGAAGCTTTCTTT.